This TCR beta chain was profiled in a study of monozygotic twins with inflammatory bowel disease. The study, taken as a whole, reports: Those with IBD had lower TCRbeta diversity (inverse Simpson) than their healthy co-twins did. T cell subtypes were not distinguishable in this analysis.

Each UMI harboured a 6-nucleotide sample barcode and was appended via template switching. TCRdb reanalyzed the 5' RACE reads, giving one entry per CDR3 protein sequence and no DNA. In all, the sample yields some 130,000 distinct CDR3 sequences. CDR3 length equals 13 residues. The V gene's germline CDR1 is SGHRS and CDR2 YFSETQ. A remark on this clonotype: Its target is not known.

The sequence came from a human donor with ulcerative colitis or Crohn's disease, or a healthy co-twin of an affected twin (not recorded which). Sequenced sample: blood. The chain uses TRBV5-1 and TRBJ1-1. This CDR3 reads CASSYLANTEAFF.